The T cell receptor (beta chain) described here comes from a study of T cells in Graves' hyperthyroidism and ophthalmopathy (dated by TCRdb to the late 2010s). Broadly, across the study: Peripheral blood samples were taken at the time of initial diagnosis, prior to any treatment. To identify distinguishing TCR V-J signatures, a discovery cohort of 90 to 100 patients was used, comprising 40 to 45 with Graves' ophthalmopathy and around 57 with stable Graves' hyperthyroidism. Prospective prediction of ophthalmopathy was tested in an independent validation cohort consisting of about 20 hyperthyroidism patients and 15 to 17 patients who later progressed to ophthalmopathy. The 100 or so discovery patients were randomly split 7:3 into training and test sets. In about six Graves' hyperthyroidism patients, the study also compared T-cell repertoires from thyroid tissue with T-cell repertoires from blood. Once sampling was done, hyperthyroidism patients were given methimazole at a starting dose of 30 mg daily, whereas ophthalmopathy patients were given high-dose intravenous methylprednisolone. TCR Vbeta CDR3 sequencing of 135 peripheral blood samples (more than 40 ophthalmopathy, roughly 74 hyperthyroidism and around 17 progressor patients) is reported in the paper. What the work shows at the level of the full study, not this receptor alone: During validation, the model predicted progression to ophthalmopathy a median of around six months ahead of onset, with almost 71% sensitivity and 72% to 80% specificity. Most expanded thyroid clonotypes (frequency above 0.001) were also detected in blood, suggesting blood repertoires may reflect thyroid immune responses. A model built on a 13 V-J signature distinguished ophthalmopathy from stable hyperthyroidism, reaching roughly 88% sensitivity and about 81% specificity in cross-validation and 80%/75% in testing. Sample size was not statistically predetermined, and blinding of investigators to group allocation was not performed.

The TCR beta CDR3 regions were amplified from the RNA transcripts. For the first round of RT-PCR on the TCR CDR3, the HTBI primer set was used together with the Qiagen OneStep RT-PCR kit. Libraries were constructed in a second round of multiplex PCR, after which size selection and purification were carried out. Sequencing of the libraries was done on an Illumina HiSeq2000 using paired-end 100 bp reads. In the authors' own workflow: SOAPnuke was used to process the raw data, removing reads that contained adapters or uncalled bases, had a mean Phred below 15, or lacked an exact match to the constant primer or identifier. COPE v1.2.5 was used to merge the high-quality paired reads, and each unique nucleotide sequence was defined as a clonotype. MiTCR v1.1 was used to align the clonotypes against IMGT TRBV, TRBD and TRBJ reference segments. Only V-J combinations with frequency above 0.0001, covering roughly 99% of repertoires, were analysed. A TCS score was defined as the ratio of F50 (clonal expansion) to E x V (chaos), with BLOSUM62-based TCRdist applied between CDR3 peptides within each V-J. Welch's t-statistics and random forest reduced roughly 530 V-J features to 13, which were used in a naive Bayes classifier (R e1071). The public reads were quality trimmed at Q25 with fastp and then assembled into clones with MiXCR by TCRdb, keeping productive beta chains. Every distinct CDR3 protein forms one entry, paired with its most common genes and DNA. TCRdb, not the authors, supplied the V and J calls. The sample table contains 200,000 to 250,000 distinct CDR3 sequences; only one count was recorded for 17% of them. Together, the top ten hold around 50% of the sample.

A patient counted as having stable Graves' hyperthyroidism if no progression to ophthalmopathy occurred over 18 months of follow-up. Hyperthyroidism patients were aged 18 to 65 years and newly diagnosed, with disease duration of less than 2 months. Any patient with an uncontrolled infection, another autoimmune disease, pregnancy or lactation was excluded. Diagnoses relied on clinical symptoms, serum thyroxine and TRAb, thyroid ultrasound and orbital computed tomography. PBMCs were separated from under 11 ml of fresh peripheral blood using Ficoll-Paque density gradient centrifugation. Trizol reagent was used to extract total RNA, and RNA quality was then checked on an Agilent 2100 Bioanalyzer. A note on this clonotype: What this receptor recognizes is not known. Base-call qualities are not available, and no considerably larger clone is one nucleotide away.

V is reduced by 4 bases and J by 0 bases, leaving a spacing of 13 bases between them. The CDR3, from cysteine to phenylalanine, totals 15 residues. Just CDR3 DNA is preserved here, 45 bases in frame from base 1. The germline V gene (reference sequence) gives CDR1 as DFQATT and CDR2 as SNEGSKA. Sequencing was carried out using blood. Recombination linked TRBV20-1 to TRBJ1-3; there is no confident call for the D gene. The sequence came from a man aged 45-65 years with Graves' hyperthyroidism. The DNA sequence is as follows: TGCAGTGCTACCTCCTACAGAGACTCTGGAAACACCATATATTTT. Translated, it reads CSATSYRDSGNTIYF.